One sample yielded the 13 T cell receptor beta chains listed below, sequenced in a study of blood T cell repertoires in COVID-19. Data came from immunoSEQ multiplex PCR; TCRdb stores just in-frame clones and leaves some out. Of 150,000 to 200,000 clones detected, about 88% appear once; the ten largest clones hold around 23%. The source material was PBMCs or T cells enriched from blood (not recorded which). The receptors originated from a woman between 40 and 55 years old in a cohort exposed to, infected with or recovered from COVID-19 (not recorded which).

This chain links TRBV18 with TRBJ1-4, with D perhaps matching TRBD1 (6 bases). V lost 3 bases to trimming and J lost 6 bases, with 17 bases between them. CDR1 is KGHSH, CDR2 LQKENI, per germline. The CDR3 length is 16 residues. CDR3 in DNA: TGTGCCAGCTCACCTTCGACAGGCGGATCTTATGAAAAACTGTTTTTT. Protein: CASSPSTGGSYEKLFF.

Worth noting for this clone: Other nucleotide sequences from this sample produce the same CDR3. V gene TRBV4-1 combines with J gene TRBJ2-1; TRBD1 agrees at 8 bases. From germline, CDR1 is MGHRA and CDR2 YSYEKL. V lost 1 base to trimming and J lost 6 bases; unmatched junction nucleotides: 5. CDR3 size: 15 residues. CDR3 sequence: CASSQGQGAGNEQFF. The CDR3 coding sequence is TGCGCCAGCAGCCAAGGGCAGGGGGCGGGCAATGAGCAGTTCTTC.

This clone was seen once. The chain combines TRBV9 with TRBJ1-2; D perhaps matches TRBD1 (5 bases). This CDR3 region has 13 residues. Germline V gene data show CDR1 as SGDLS and CDR2 as YYNGEE. Trimming stripped 2 bases from V and 10 bases from J, with 15 bases between. This CDR3 is CASSVGGAPLYTF. The CDR3 nucleotides are TGTGCCAGCAGCGTCGGAGGGGCCCCCCTCTACACCTTC.

This clone occurred once. The rearrangement uses TRBV5-4 and TRBJ1-3; D perhaps matches TRBD1 (5 bases). The CDR3 sequence is 16 residues long. Germline CDR1 reads SGHNT; CDR2 reads YYREEE (reference sequence). V was trimmed by 5 bases and J by 0 bases, leaving 15 bases between them. The CDR3 sequence: CASREQGNSSGNTIYF. CDR3 DNA: TGTGCCAGCAGGGAGCAGGGAAATAGCTCTGGAAACACCATATATTTT.

The CDR3 here is CATSSRTGPNTGELFF. The CDR3 region has the DNA TGTGCCACCAGCTCTCGGACAGGGCCGAACACCGGGGAGCTGTTTTTT. This chain connects TRBV15 to TRBJ2-2, with TRBD1 identical over 8 bases. J was trimmed by 0 bases and V by 5 bases; bases with no gene match: 5. Germline CDR1 and CDR2: LNHNV and YYDKDF (reference sequence). The CDR3 length is 16 residues.

The V gene is TRBV28, the J gene TRBJ2-4, with 7 bases identical to TRBD2. CDR1 MDHEN and CDR2 SYDVKM come from the germline V gene. The CDR3 consists of 18 residues. V gave up 4 bases and J gave up 5 bases; unmatched junction bases: 17. As DNA, the CDR3 is TGTGCCAGCAGTTCGATATACCTCAGGGTTGCGGGGGAAAACATTCAGTACTTC. Its translation is CASSSIYLRVAGENIQYF.

This clone was counted once. CDR3 loop: CASSPRTSGGIDTQYF. The CDR3 DNA is TGTGCCAGCAGCCCCCGGACTAGCGGGGGGATAGATACGCAGTATTTT. This chain joins TRBV7-2 and TRBJ2-3, with 14 bases identical to TRBD2. The length of the CDR3 is 16 residues. The V gene's germline CDR1 is SGHTA and CDR2 FQGNSA. V shed 5 bases, J shed 5 bases, and the junction held 6 bases outside the gene matches. The full variable domain, completed using reference TRBV7-2 and TRBJ2-3, is GAGVSQSPSNKVTEKGKDVELRCDPISGHTALYWYRQSLGQGLEFLIYFQGNSAPDKSGLPSDRFSAERTGGSVSTLTIQRTQQEDSAVYLCASSPRTSGGIDTQYFGPGTRLTVL.

The chain couples TRBV7-9 to TRBJ2-1, with 8 bases identical to TRBD2. Per the germline V gene, CDR1 is SEHNR and CDR2 is FQNEAQ (reference sequence). This CDR3 is 12 amino acids long. Trimming took 6 bases from V and 8 from J; bases not matched to a gene: 3. Here the CDR3 reads CASRGLAYEQFF. The CDR3 DNA reads TGTGCCAGCAGAGGACTAGCCTATGAGCAGTTCTTC.

CDR3 sequence (DNA): TGTGCCAGCAGCTTAGGGACAGGGTTCTTCTATGGCTACACCTTC. Translated: CASSLGTGFFYGYTF. The chain recombines TRBV7-9 with TRBJ1-2; 8 positions match TRBD1. V lost 1 base and J lost 4; bases outside the gene matches: 5. There are 15 residues in the CDR3. Per germline, CDR1 SEHNR and CDR2 FQNEAQ (reference sequence).

The V and J genes are TRBV6-5 and TRBJ2-4; a possible D gene is TRBD2 (5 bases). In germline, CDR1 is MNHEY, CDR2 SVGAGI. The CDR3 covers 14 residues. V lost 4 bases, J lost 6 bases, and 13 bases lay in between. The CDR3 bases are TGTGCCAGCAGTTCCACCCGACTACCAAACATTCAGTACTTC. Translating gives CASSSTRLPNIQYF.

This chain uses TRBV11-2 with TRBJ1-3; D is unresolved. V dropped 0 bases and J dropped 1 base, with 7 bases sitting between them. The CDR3 totals 15 residues. CDR1 SGHAT and CDR2 FQNNGV come from the germline V gene. CDR3 DNA: TGTGCCAGCAGCTTAGAGGGAGGGTCTGGAAACACCATATATTTT. Protein product: CASSLEGGSGNTIYF.

CDR3 amino acids: CASSGQGTEAFF. The CDR3 DNA follows: TGTGCCAGCAGCGGACAGGGGACTGAAGCTTTCTTT. The V call is TRBV7-9, the J call TRBJ1-1; 9 bases line up with TRBD1. V lost 5 bases, J lost 5 bases, and 0 bases stayed unmatched. The length of the CDR3 is 12 residues. From germline, CDR1 is SEHNR and CDR2 FQNEAQ (reference sequence).

V usage is TRBV27 and J usage is TRBJ1-1; D remains unclear. V lost 6 bases and J lost 1, with 9 bases in between. Germline loops: CDR1 MNHEY, CDR2 SMNVEV (reference sequence). The CDR3 totals 13 residues. The CDR3 region is CASRYTRNTEAFF. The CDR3 coding sequence is TGTGCCAGCAGGTACACAAGGAACACTGAAGCTTTCTTT.